This passage covers 27 T cell receptor beta chains from one sample sequenced in a study of blood T cells in healthy people across ages. The authors ran a second PCR of about 6 to 11 cycles using a sample-barcoded 5' primer and a J-beta primer mix. A single record per CDR3 protein comes from TCRdb applying MiXCR to the 5' RACE reads. This sample has more than 900,000 distinct CDR3 sequences, with 20% to 25% found just once. Separately, the same data were catalogued under a study of T cells of mothers and their children.

Sequenced input: blood. The receptors were gathered from a girl aged 2-9 years in good health.

This clonotype has only a few counts. V and J are TRBV12-3 or TRBV12-4 and TRBJ2-5, with TRBD2 as a possible D gene (6 bases). V lost 6 bases and J lost 5, with 19 bases in between. The CDR3 spans 15 residues. CDR3 protein: CASSPGPGVAETQYF. The DNA of the CDR3 is TGTGCCAGCAGCCCAGGACCGGGGGTGGCGGAGACCCAGTACTTC.

This clonotype showed up just a few times. V usage is TRBV10-2 and J usage is TRBJ2-1; D possibly matches TRBD1 or TRBD2 (6 bases each). The J call could be wrong; TRBJ2-5 is a better fit for the DNA end. Germline-derived CDR1 and CDR2 are WSHSY and SAAADI. This CDR3 has 14 amino acids. The CDR3 here is CASRRLGGLETQYF. The CDR3 coding sequence is TGCGCCAGCAGGCGGTTAGGGGGGCTAGAGACCCAGTACTTC.

This chain joins TRBV10-3 and TRBJ2-5; D is unresolved. The end of the DNA is better explained by TRBJ2-7, so the J call may be wrong. Germline loops: CDR1 ENHRY, CDR2 SYGVKD. CDR3 length equals 14 residues. CDR3 residues: CATWGYQSSYEQYF. The CDR3, as DNA: TGTGCCACCTGGGGTTACCAGAGCTCCTACGAGCAGTACTTC.

V is TRBV4-3 and J is TRBJ1-1; TRBD1 might be the D (5 bases). Per germline, CDR1 LGHNA and CDR2 YSLEER. The CDR3 sequence is 17 residues long. Deletions cut 0 bases from V and 0 bases from J, with 14 bases between. The CDR3 loop reads CASSQEFQGPMNTEAFF. The CDR3 DNA is TGCGCCAGCAGCCAAGAGTTCCAGGGCCCCATGAACACTGAAGCTTTCTTT.

The chain uses TRBV7-9 and TRBJ1-1; TRBD1 is a possible D gene (6 bases). The CDR3 extends over 19 amino acids. Germline V CDR1 and CDR2: SEHNR, FQNEAQ (reference sequence). V lost 4 bases, J lost 1 base, and 25 bases lay in between. This chain's CDR3 is CASSSGVRGGSLSNTEAFF. The CDR3, as DNA: TGTGCCAGCAGCTCGGGGGTCAGGGGCGGCTCTCTTTCGAACACTGAAGCTTTCTTT.

In this sample, this clonotype turned up a few times. The chain links TRBV27 to TRBJ2-5, with 7 bases matching TRBD1. The last part of the DNA fits TRBJ2-7 better; the J call may be wrong. Germline loops: CDR1 MNHEY, CDR2 SMNVEV (reference sequence). CDR3 length equals 13 residues. The CDR3 here is CASSARGQYEQYF. CDR3 in DNA: TGTGCCAGCAGTGCTAGGGGGCAATACGAGCAGTACTTC.

A few counts support this clonotype. The V gene is TRBV10-3, the J gene TRBJ2-5; 9 nucleotides align to TRBD2. The DNA end lines up better with TRBJ2-1; the J call may be wrong. The CDR3 covers 16 residues. Germline CDR1 ENHRY, CDR2 SYGVKD. The CDR3 protein is CAISESWREGLNEQFF. CDR3 bases: TGTGCCATCAGTGAGTCGTGGCGGGAGGGACTCAATGAGCAGTTCTTC.

This clonotype showed up just a few times. The conserved phenylalanine or tryptophan normally closing the CDR3 is absent here, so this likely arose from a read error. It is unclear where the CDR3 begins or ends on the DNA, so no DNA is shown, and the CDR3 is as TCRdb lists it. The chain has TRBV10-3 and TRBJ2-5; the table names TRBD2, a call not compared with the DNA. Termini included, the CDR3 measures 11 amino acids. Germline CDR1 is ENHRY and CDR2 is SYGVKD. The CDR3 loop is CAISEGDRLSL.

The table lists this clonotype with a few counts. The chain employs TRBV12-3 or TRBV12-4 and TRBJ2-5, with 9 bases matching TRBD2. The CDR3 is made up of 17 amino acids. V trimming: 3 bases; J trimming: 4 bases; junction bases outside the gene matches: 12. The CDR3 nucleotides read TGTGCCAGCAGTTTCGGGCGGGAGGGCCAAGGTAGAGAGACCCAGTACTTC. Translating gives CASSFGREGQGRETQYF.

This clonotype was counted between two and nine times. This chain links TRBV20-1 with TRBJ2-5; D ambiguous. The germline V and J ends were trimmed by 3 bases and 0 bases, with 8 bases remaining between them. CDR3 length: 13 amino acids. Germline assignment: CDR1 DFQATT and CDR2 SNEGSKA (reference sequence). The chain's CDR3 is CSASWTDQETQYF. The CDR3 DNA reads TGCAGTGCTAGTTGGACGGACCAAGAGACCCAGTACTTC.

V is TRBV12-3 or TRBV12-4 and J is TRBJ2-1, with a tentative D call TRBD1 (6 bases). There are 15 residues in the CDR3. Trimming took 6 bases from V and 8 from J, leaving 20 bases between them. In DNA, the CDR3 is TGTGCCAGCAGCTTGGGGGCCAGGTTGGGCGATGAGCAGTTCTTC. As protein: CASSLGARLGDEQFF.

The chain recombines TRBV20-1 with TRBJ2-5; D might be TRBD2 (5 bases). Trimming took off 3 bases at V and 5 bases at J, with 10 bases between the two ends. The CDR3 length is 12 residues. In germline, CDR1 is DFQATT, CDR2 SNEGSKA (reference sequence). DNA of the CDR3: TGCAGTGCTAGTTTGGAGGTGGAGACCCAGTACTTC. Protein sequence: CSASLEVETQYF.

The V call is TRBV28, the J call TRBJ2-3; D not resolved. This CDR3 is 13 amino acids long. Germline assignment: CDR1 MDHEN and CDR2 SYDVKM. The germline V and J ends were trimmed by 3 bases and 4 bases, with 8 bases remaining between them. CDR3 DNA: TGTGCCAGCAGTTTTTCCCCTCCAGATACGCAGTATTTT. It specifies CASSFSPPDTQYF.

The chain links TRBV2 to TRBJ1-2, with D possibly being TRBD1 (5 bases). CDR1 is SNHLY and CDR2 is FYNNEI in the germline V gene. The CDR3 totals 13 residues. Trimming stripped 7 bases from V and 0 bases from J, with 9 bases between. In nucleotides, the CDR3 is TGTGCCAGCATCTGGGGGTCTAACTATGGCTACACCTTC. It codes for CASIWGSNYGYTF.

The chain joins TRBV9 to TRBJ2-1, with D hard to call. TRBJ2-5 matches the DNA end more closely, so the J call is doubtful. The CDR3 is made up of 17 amino acids. Germline assignment: CDR1 SGDLS and CDR2 YYNGEE. CDR3 coding DNA: TGTGCCAGCAGCCGGTTCCTGGCAAAATCAGACCAAGAGACCCAGTACTTC. As protein: CASSRFLAKSDQETQYF.

This chain joins TRBV25-1 and TRBJ2-5; D is possibly TRBD1 (5 bases). The CDR3 covers 15 residues. V was shortened by 3 bases and J by 2 bases, with 13 bases between the two germline ends. The germline gives CDR1 MGHDK, CDR2 SYGVNS. CDR3 protein: CASSESATAQETQYF. DNA of the CDR3: TGTGCCAGCAGTGAGAGCGCGACAGCTCAAGAGACCCAGTACTTC.

The chain carries TRBV20-1 and TRBJ1-2; D remains unclear. Trimming took off 3 bases at V and 1 base at J, with 24 bases between the two ends. Germline assignment: CDR1 DFQATT and CDR2 SNEGSKA (reference sequence). The CDR3 is made up of 18 amino acids. This chain's CDR3 is CSARKSGQLSGVNYGYTF. The CDR3 DNA sequence: TGCAGTGCTAGGAAGTCGGGTCAACTTTCTGGGGTTAACTATGGCTACACCTTC.

The sample holds a few counts of this clonotype. The chain carries TRBV12-5 and TRBJ2-5; D ambiguous. V lost 6 bases, J lost 11 bases, and 19 bases lay in between. This CDR3 has 13 amino acids. CDR1 and CDR2 from the germline V gene are LGHNT and FRNRAP. The CDR3 bases are TGTGCTAGTGGCCCGCTTGCCCCCCTCGGGCAGTACTTC. It codes for CASGPLAPLGQYF.

This clonotype came up a few times. This chain links TRBV5-4 with TRBJ2-3; 11 bases match TRBD2. Germline loops: CDR1 SGHNT, CDR2 YYREEE (reference sequence). Losses at the gene ends were 4 bases for V and 4 bases for J; bases not matched to a gene: 5. The CDR3 has 15 residues. The CDR3 coding sequence is TGTGCCAGCAGCCGACTAGCGGGGAGATCAGATACGCAGTATTTT. Protein sequence: CASSRLAGRSDTQYF.

This clonotype was seen a few times. V usage is TRBV19 and J usage is TRBJ2-4; perhaps TRBD1 as D (5 bases). Germline CDR1 reads LNHDA; CDR2 reads SQIVND (reference sequence). The length of the CDR3 is 13 residues. The V and J ends lost 9 bases and 3 bases respectively, with 12 bases between them. Here the CDR3 DNA reads TGTGCCAGCATTCAAGGGGACAAAAACATTCAGTACTTC. The encoded protein is CASIQGDKNIQYF.

J is TRBJ2-2 and V is TRBV6-1; D tentatively fits TRBD1 or TRBD2 (5 bases each). Germline lookup yields CDR1 MNHNS and CDR2 SASEGT. The CDR3 has 11 residues. With 8 bases removed from V and 7 bases from J, the gap between germline ends came to 8 bases. CDR3 amino acids: CASLGVGELFF. The CDR3 nucleotides read TGTGCCAGCCTGGGGGTCGGGGAGCTGTTTTTT.

The V call is TRBV29-1, the J call TRBJ2-1; tentative D call: TRBD2 (6 bases). CDR1 and CDR2 (germline): SQVTM, ANQGSEA. The ends were cut back, 5 bases at V and 6 bases at J, with 11 bases in the middle. The CDR3 totals 12 residues. Here the CDR3 reads CSVSTSSNEQFF. The CDR3 DNA is TGCAGCGTTTCAACTAGCAGCAATGAGCAGTTCTTC.

The V gene is TRBV5-1, the J gene TRBJ2-5; 7 bases match TRBD2. The trim removed 0 bases at V and 5 bases at J, leaving 7 bases unmatched. Looked up from germline, CDR1 is SGHRS and CDR2 is YFSETQ. The CDR3 covers 15 residues. The CDR3 spells CASSLGLASRETQYF. The CDR3 DNA is TGCGCCAGCAGCTTGGGACTAGCAAGTCGGGAGACCCAGTACTTC.

The chain couples TRBV20-1 to TRBJ2-7, with 7 bases matching TRBD1. This CDR3 comprises 15 residues. Unmatched junction bases numbered 5, after V lost 0 bases and J lost 0 bases. The germline CDR1 and CDR2 sequences are DFQATT and SNEGSKA (reference sequence). CDR3 sequence: CSARDLRDSSYEQYF. The CDR3 DNA sequence: TGCAGTGCTAGAGATCTCCGGGACAGCTCCTACGAGCAGTACTTC.

In this sample, this clonotype turned up a few times. The chain recombines TRBV5-1 with TRBJ2-6; 10 bases align to TRBD1. This CDR3 comprises 17 residues. V lost 3 bases and J lost 0; bases outside the gene matches: 3. Germline lookup yields CDR1 SGHRS and CDR2 YFSETQ. The CDR3 here is CASSWGQGFSGANVLTF. The CDR3, as DNA: TGCGCCAGCAGCTGGGGACAGGGGTTCTCTGGGGCCAACGTCCTGACTTTC.

V usage is TRBV28 and J usage is TRBJ2-7; 9 bases fit TRBD2. This CDR3 is built from 15 residues. V lost 7 bases, J lost 3 bases, and 10 bases stayed unmatched. Germline V CDR1 and CDR2: MDHEN, SYDVKM. The CDR3 DNA reads TGTGCCAGCATAATGCGGGAGGGCCCGGGCTACGAGCAGTACTTC. Residues: CASIMREGPGYEQYF.

This clonotype turned up a few times. This chain links TRBV7-2 with TRBJ2-5; D is tentatively TRBD1 or TRBD2 (5 bases each). Trimming stripped 8 bases from V and 1 base from J, with 11 bases between. CDR3 length equals 13 residues. Germline CDR1 is SGHTA and CDR2 is FQGNSA. CDR3: CASGLGTQETQYF. DNA for the CDR3: TGTGCCAGCGGTTTGGGGACCCAAGAGACCCAGTACTTC.